This T cell receptor beta chain was sequenced for a study of prognosis after radiotherapy for stage I lung cancer. The CDR3 is 12 residues long. V shed 4 bases and J shed 7 bases, with 11 bases lying between them. Germline-derived CDR1 and CDR2 are LNHDA and SQIVND (reference sequence). TCR beta CDR3 was amplified from genomic DNA by two-round multiplex PCR. First-round PCR amplification was performed with primers specific to each TRBV and TRBJ gene. There were universal primers used in the second PCR round. Each CDR3 protein is one row after TCRdb ran MiXCR on the multiplex PCR reads. The sample shows roughly 13,000 distinct CDR3 sequences, 37% of them seen only once. Whole-study results and caveats: Compared with a median of about 10,000 beforehand, unique TCR clone counts dropped to about 7,000 after stereotactic body radiation therapy. Patients with metastases reportedly showed TRBV and TRBJ gene usage that differed from patients without metastases. Shannon entropy (measured after stereotactic body radiation therapy) was lower in patients who went on to develop distant metastases.

As to this clonotype: Its antigen is currently unknown.

The chain recombines TRBV19 with TRBJ2-7, with D unresolved. The sequence derives from a donor at least 50 years old with non-small cell lung cancer. The starting material was PBMCs, obtained before or after stereotactic body radiation therapy (not recorded which). CDR3 nucleotide sequence: TGTGCCAGTAGTACCCCTCTAAGGGAGCAGTACTTC. This gives the protein CASSTPLREQYF.